The clone carrying this TCR beta chain was seen a handful of times. As yet, its antigen is unknown. Data came from immunoSEQ multiplex PCR; TCRdb stores just in-frame clones and leaves some out. The table includes 120,000 or so clones, approximately 85% detected once. Germline V CDR1 and CDR2: KGHDR, SFDVKD. Trimming cost V 2 bases and J 3 bases; bases outside gene matches: 15. This CDR3 is 18 amino acids long. This sample was taken from a study of T cell responses to AZD1222 COVID-19 vaccine. Study details: Second-dose schedules of about 4 or about 12 weeks were combined.

Study conclusions and caveats: There were vaccine-associated CD4 TCRs across spike, dominant at 160-218 and 743-854.

The receptor's source is an adult in good health. The J gene is TRBJ2-7, the V gene TRBV24-1; 7 bases agree with TRBD1. Sequenced material: peripheral blood, taken on day 0 of AZD1222 vaccination. The CDR3: CATSDSRTGPDLYYEQYF. The CDR3 DNA reads TGTGCCACCAGTGATTCACGGACAGGACCAGACCTCTACTACGAGCAGTACTTC.